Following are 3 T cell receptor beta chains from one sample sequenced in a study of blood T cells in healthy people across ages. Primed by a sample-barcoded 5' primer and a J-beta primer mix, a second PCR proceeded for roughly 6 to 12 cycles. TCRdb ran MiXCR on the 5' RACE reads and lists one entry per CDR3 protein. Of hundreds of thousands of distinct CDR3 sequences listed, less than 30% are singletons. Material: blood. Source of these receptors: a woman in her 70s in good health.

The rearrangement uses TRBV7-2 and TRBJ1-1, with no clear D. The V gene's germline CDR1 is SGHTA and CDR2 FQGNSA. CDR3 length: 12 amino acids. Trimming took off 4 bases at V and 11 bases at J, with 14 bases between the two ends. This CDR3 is CASSYRTREAFF. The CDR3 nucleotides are TGTGCCAGCAGCTACCGGACGAGAGAGGCTTTCTTT.

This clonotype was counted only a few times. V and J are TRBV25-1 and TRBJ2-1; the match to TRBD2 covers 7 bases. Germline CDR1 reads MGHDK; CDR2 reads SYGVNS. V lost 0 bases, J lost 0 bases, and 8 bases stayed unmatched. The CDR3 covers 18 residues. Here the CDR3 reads CASSEYPKTSASYNEQFF. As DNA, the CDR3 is TGTGCCAGCAGTGAATATCCCAAAACTAGCGCCTCCTACAATGAGCAGTTCTTC.

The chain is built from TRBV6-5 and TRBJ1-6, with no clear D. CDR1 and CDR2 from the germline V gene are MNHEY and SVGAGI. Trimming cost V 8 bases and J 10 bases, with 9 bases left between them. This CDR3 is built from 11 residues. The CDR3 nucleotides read TGTGCCAGCGGATTGGTCTCACCCCTCCACTTT. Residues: CASGLVSPLHF.